This T cell receptor beta chain was sequenced during a study of cytomegalovirus exposure and HLA in healthy donors (dated by TCRdb to 2016 to 2017). General notes on the study: A later analysis indicated that the 110 or so validation repertoires were generated on the platform also employed for the 666 repertoires of the first cohort. The study combined high-throughput TCR immunosequencing, statistical association of individual TCRs with disease status, and machine learning to predict cytomegalovirus infection status. In addition to the first cohort of about 650 subjects, a separate validation cohort of 120 different subjects was used. The study aimed to test whether cataloging public T cell receptors could reveal signatures of past pathogen exposure. The full study reports these points: Three of the identified cytomegalovirus-associated TCR beta chains were confirmed in vitro to be specific for cytomegalovirus antigens. The classifier was reported to diagnose cytomegalovirus status with high specificity and sensitivity in both the original and validation cohorts. Across donors, most TCR sequences were observed very rarely, whereas some public TCRs were present in many individuals. The study gave a list of more than 150 TCR beta chains associated with cytomegalovirus. According to the authors, the approach could potentially be generalized to other disease states and immunological phenotypes. A later analysis found that TCRs clustered in the first cohort also tended to co-occur in the 120 validation repertoires, with about 94% of cluster scores above 0. The validation cohort had no HLA typing available for a later analysis, so co-occurrence within that cohort was assessed over all 120 or so repertoires.

The library was made by the immunoSEQ multiplex PCR assay. In the paper's pipeline: To diagnose cytomegalovirus status from the catalog of TCR beta chain sequences, a statistical classification framework was built. This is the immuneACCESS table as TCRdb keeps it, with only in-frame sequences that have V and J called. A part of the clones is gone; compared with another copy, unresolved V genes explain less than half, and the rest is unexplained. V, J and clone size are those of that table, while D and trimming were read from the DNA. This sample lists some 64,000 clones; about 97% were detected once. The ten biggest clones cover around 1.5% of the sample. Including the terminal cysteine and phenylalanine, the CDR3 comprises 14 residues. The only DNA kept is the CDR3, 42 bases in frame from the first base. V loses 4 bases of germline sequence and J loses 5 bases, and the interval between the two ends is 12 bases. CDR1 and CDR2 are drawn from the germline V gene: SGHTA, FQGNSA.

As for this clone: It lacks a known antigen. Within one base of it there is no much larger clone, and no base qualities were kept.

The donors were included in the validation cohort of approximately 120 subjects, a group kept apart from the roughly 730-subject first cohort. The rearrangement joined TRBV7-2 to TRBJ2-1; a tentative D match to TRBD1 spans 5 bases. The specimen was PBMCs. The clonotype comes from a woman aged 18-35 years in good health and CMV-seropositive. The nucleotide sequence reads TGTGCCAGCAGCTCCGGACATCTCCACAATGAGCAGTTCTTC. Its product reads: CASSSGHLHNEQFF. The full variable domain, with segments outside the CDR3 supplied by the reference TRBV7-2 and TRBJ2-1 proteins, appears as GAGVSQSPSNKVTEKGKDVELRCDPISGHTALYWYRQSLGQGLEFLIYFQGNSAPDKSGLPSDRFSAERTGGSVSTLTIQRTQQEDSAVYLCASSSGHLHNEQFFGPGTRLTVL.